One and the same sample provided the 22 T cell receptor beta chains below, sequenced in a study of cytomegalovirus exposure and HLA in healthy donors. The PCR was carried out with 60 Vbeta primers and 13 Jbeta primers. TCRdb's copy holds only in-frame clones and misses some; the assay was immunoSEQ multiplex PCR. The profile shows approximately 170,000 clones, 62% of them singletons. The sequenced sample consisted of PBMCs. Source of these receptors: a man aged 40-49 years in good health and CMV-seronegative.

The chain carries TRBV7-2 and TRBJ2-7, with 8 positions matching TRBD1. Germline CDR1 and CDR2: SGHTA and FQGNSA. V shed 4 bases, J shed 2 bases, and the junction held 4 bases outside the gene matches. The CDR3 runs 14 residues. CDR3 region: CASSSGQGPYEQYF. DNA for the CDR3: TGTGCCAGCAGCTCAGGACAGGGCCCCTACGAGCAGTACTTC.

The V call is TRBV28, the J call TRBJ2-1; D is undetermined. V was cut by 6 bases and J by 9 bases, with 15 bases left in between. CDR3 length: 13 residues. Germline assignment: CDR1 MDHEN and CDR2 SYDVKM. This CDR3 is CASSSIPLPEQFF. The CDR3 nucleotides read TGTGCCAGCAGCAGTATCCCGCTCCCTGAGCAGTTCTTC.

This clone came up once. The chain combines TRBV7-2 with TRBJ2-4; TRBD2 agrees at 9 bases. Looked up from germline, CDR1 is SGHTA and CDR2 is FQGNSA. CDR3 length: 14 residues. Trimming took 5 bases from V and 7 from J; bases not matched to a gene: 6. In DNA form, the CDR3 reads TGTGCCAGCAGCCCGGGACTAGCCGCTAACATTCAGTACTTC. Its translation is CASSPGLAANIQYF.

CDR3: CASSMTGQTTNTEAFF. CDR3 coding DNA: TGTGCCAGTAGTATGACTGGACAGACCACGAACACTGAAGCTTTCTTT. This sequence joins TRBV19 and TRBJ1-1, with a possible D match to TRBD1 (6 bases). Germline loops: CDR1 LNHDA, CDR2 SQIVND (reference sequence). The CDR3 sequence is 16 residues long. Trimming removed 3 bases from V and 1 base from J, with 15 bases in between. Full variable domain (rest looked up from reference TRBV19 and TRBJ1-1): DGGITQSPKYLFRKEGQNVTLSCEQNLNHDAMYWYRQDPGQGLRLIYYSQIVNDFQKGDIAEGYSVSREKKESFPLTVTSAQKNPTAFYLCASSMTGQTTNTEAFFGQGTRLTVV.

This clone was seen more than once but under ten times. V and J are TRBV7-9 and TRBJ2-5, with 7 bases that match TRBD1. The DNA matches TRBJ2-7 better at its end, which makes the J call doubtful. This CDR3 contains 15 residues. The germline gives CDR1 SEHNR, CDR2 FQNEAQ (reference sequence). The chain's CDR3 is CASSSYRDRAYEQYF. DNA for the CDR3: TGTGCCAGCAGTTCATACCGGGACAGAGCCTACGAGCAGTACTTC.

This chain uses TRBV19 with TRBJ1-2, with 8 bases identical to TRBD1. The V and J ends lost 3 bases and 0 bases, in that order; junction bases with no gene match: 6. Per germline, CDR1 LNHDA and CDR2 SQIVND (reference sequence). This CDR3 region has 16 residues. CDR3: CASSIRGQGANYGYTF. CDR3 sequence (DNA): TGTGCCAGTAGTATCAGGGGGCAGGGAGCTAACTATGGCTACACCTTC. Variable domain in full (rest from reference TRBV19 and TRBJ1-2): DGGITQSPKYLFRKEGQNVTLSCEQNLNHDAMYWYRQDPGQGLRLIYYSQIVNDFQKGDIAEGYSVSREKKESFPLTVTSAQKNPTAFYLCASSIRGQGANYGYTFGSGTRLTVV.

This rearrangement joins TRBV27 to TRBJ2-5; perhaps TRBD1 as D (6 bases). The J call may be wrong; the DNA end is better matched by TRBJ2-7. Looked up from germline, CDR1 is MNHEY and CDR2 is SMNVEV (reference sequence). CDR3 size: 14 residues. The CDR3 DNA is TGTGCCAGCAGTTTCAGGGGCGGAACCTACGAGCAGTACTTC. It is translated as CASSFRGGTYEQYF.

The V and J genes are TRBV5-4 and TRBJ2-5; weak D call: TRBD1 (6 bases). The CDR3 has 14 amino acids. Germline lookup yields CDR1 SGHNT and CDR2 YYREEE (reference sequence). Deletions cut 4 bases from V and 1 base from J, with 11 bases between. The CDR3 bases are TGTGCCAGCAGCATCCGGGACACCCAAGAGACCCAGTACTTC. Its translation: CASSIRDTQETQYF.

This clone turned up a few times. The V gene is TRBV27, the J gene TRBJ1-1, with D unresolved. There are 14 residues in the CDR3. V was shortened by 1 base and J by 3 bases, with 9 bases between the two germline ends. CDR1 and CDR2 from the germline V gene are MNHEY and SMNVEV (reference sequence). CDR3 coding DNA: TGTGCCAGCAGTTTATGGTGGGCCCACACTGAAGCTTTCTTT. Translating it yields CASSLWWAHTEAFF.

V usage is TRBV28 and J usage is TRBJ2-5, with 7 bases that match TRBD1. The CDR3 consists of 13 residues. After removal of 7 bases from V and 5 bases from J, the junction contained 7 bases not matched to a gene. Per germline, CDR1 MDHEN and CDR2 SYDVKM. CDR3 nucleotides: TGTGCCAGCAAAGGGACAGTAGGGGAGACCCAGTACTTC. Translating it yields CASKGTVGETQYF.

This clone has more than one count but fewer than ten. This chain connects TRBV2 to TRBJ2-4, with 11 bases that match TRBD2. The CDR3 runs 16 residues. The trim removed 8 bases at V and 4 bases at J, leaving 10 bases unmatched. CDR1 and CDR2 (germline): SNHLY, FYNNEI. CDR3 in DNA: TGTGCCAGCGAAGGCGCCGGACTAGCGGGTAAAAACATTCAGTACTTC. Translating it yields CASEGAGLAGKNIQYF.

Concerning this clone: A junction boundary mismatches the germline segment, possibly from a read error. This chain joins TRBV28 and TRBJ1-2; tentative D call: TRBD1 (6 bases). The germline V gene has CDR1 MDHEN and CDR2 SYDVKM. CDR3 length: 16 residues. This chain's CDR3 is CASSLTGNVPNYGCTF. The DNA for the CDR3 is TGTGCCAGCAGTCTTACAGGGAATGTGCCTAACTATGGCTGCACCTTC.

The rearrangement uses TRBV7-2 and TRBJ2-5; 7 nucleotides align to TRBD2. The J call is doubtful: the DNA matches TRBJ2-7 better. The germline CDR1 and CDR2 sequences are SGHTA and FQGNSA. The CDR3 contains 13 residues. The CDR3 reads CASSPPGRYEQYF. CDR3 bases: TGTGCCAGCAGCCCCCCCGGGAGGTACGAGCAGTACTTC.

This clone has more than one count but fewer than ten. The rearrangement links TRBV7-2 to TRBJ2-3; 13 positions agree with TRBD2. The junction had 3 bases not matched to a gene; V was cut back by 3 bases and J by 0 bases. Germline CDR1 is SGHTA and CDR2 is FQGNSA. The CDR3 has 17 residues. The DNA for the CDR3 is TGTGCCAGCAGCTTCCGACTAGCGGGAGGTAGCACAGATACGCAGTATTTT. It specifies CASSFRLAGGSTDTQYF.

This clone was observed a handful of times. This chain connects TRBV7-2 to TRBJ2-5, with TRBD2 identical over 11 bases. Germline values: CDR1 SGHTA, CDR2 FQGNSA. There are 17 residues in the CDR3. After removal of 2 bases from V and 1 base from J, the junction contained 6 bases not matched to a gene. The CDR3 nucleotides read TGTGCCAGCAGCTTAAGACTAGCGGGGACGCTCCAAGAGACCCAGTACTTC. Its protein is CASSLRLAGTLQETQYF.

This clone has just a few counts. The CDR3: CASSQDLAGGSYEQYF. CDR3 in DNA: TGCGCCAGCAGCCAAGATCTAGCGGGAGGATCCTACGAGCAGTACTTC. The chain is built from TRBV4-3 and TRBJ2-7, with 11 positions matching TRBD2. The CDR3 is 16 residues long. Germline values: CDR1 LGHNA, CDR2 YSLEER. The trim removed 0 bases at V and 1 base at J, leaving 2 bases unmatched.

In this sample, this clone turned up a few times. The V call is TRBV6-6, the J call TRBJ2-1; the match to TRBD2 covers 11 bases. Germline trimming cut 6 bases from V and 4 bases from J; bases unmatched to any gene: 5. The CDR3 extends over 15 amino acids. CDR1 and CDR2 from the germline V gene are MNHNY and SVGAGI (reference sequence). The chain's CDR3 is CASRELAGAYNEQFF. The CDR3, as DNA: TGTGCCAGCAGGGAACTAGCGGGGGCTTACAATGAGCAGTTCTTC.

The V and J genes are TRBV6-1 and TRBJ1-4; 9 nucleotides line up with TRBD1. V lost 4 bases to trimming and J lost 0 bases; unmatched junction nucleotides: 6. The germline V gene encodes CDR1 MNHNS and CDR2 SASEGT. The CDR3 contains 17 residues. Here the CDR3 reads CASSAGQGTATNEKLFF. As DNA, the CDR3 is TGTGCCAGCAGTGCCGGACAGGGGACCGCAACTAATGAAAAACTGTTTTTT.

J is TRBJ2-3 and V is TRBV10-3, with a possible D match to TRBD1 (5 bases). Trimming shortened V by 2 bases and J by 2 bases, and 11 bases separated the two germline ends. CDR1 is ENHRY, CDR2 SYGVKD, per germline. The CDR3 contains 15 residues. The CDR3, as DNA: TGTGCCATCAGTGAGAGTCACAGGCCCACAGATACGCAGTATTTT. Encoded protein: CAISESHRPTDTQYF.

The chain has TRBV20-1 and TRBJ1-1; D call uncertain. The CDR3 loop spans 11 amino acids. V was cut by 4 bases and J by 4 bases, with 7 bases left in between. Germline assignment: CDR1 DFQATT and CDR2 SNEGSKA (reference sequence). DNA for the CDR3: TGCAGTGCTATCCAAGCCACTGAAGCTTTCTTT. Residues: CSAIQATEAFF.

On this clone: Since the CDR3 does not end with the conserved phenylalanine or tryptophan, this likely comes from a read error. The limits of the CDR3 on the DNA are not certain, so only TCRdb's listed CDR3 is given. The rearrangement uses TRBV7-2 and TRBJ2-7; the table's TRBD2 call for D was not verified on the DNA. Inclusive of both ends, the CDR3 amounts to 11 amino acids. Germline-derived CDR1 and CDR2 are SGHTA and FQGNSA. The CDR3 spells CASSLERRRGL.

This clone was recorded a few times. The CDR3, as DNA: TGTGCCACCGCAAGCAGGGTTGGGGGCAGATCCTATAATTCACCCCTCCACTTT. This sequence encodes CATASRVGGRSYNSPLHF. The rearrangement joins TRBV15 to TRBJ1-6, with D possibly matching TRBD1 (6 bases). The length of the CDR3 is 18 residues. The germline V and J ends were trimmed by 8 bases and 1 base, with 21 bases remaining between them. Germline-derived CDR1 and CDR2 are LNHNV and YYDKDF (reference sequence).